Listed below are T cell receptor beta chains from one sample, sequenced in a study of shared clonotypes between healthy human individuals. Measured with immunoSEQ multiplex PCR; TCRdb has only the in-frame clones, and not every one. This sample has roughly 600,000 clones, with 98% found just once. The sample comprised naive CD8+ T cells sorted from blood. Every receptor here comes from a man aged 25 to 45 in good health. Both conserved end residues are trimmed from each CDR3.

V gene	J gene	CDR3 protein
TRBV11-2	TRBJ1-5	ASSWDSNQPQH
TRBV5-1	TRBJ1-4	ASSLLPGQGAVEKLF
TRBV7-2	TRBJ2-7	ASSLTGDSYEQY
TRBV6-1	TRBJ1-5	ASSVGRGLDQPQH
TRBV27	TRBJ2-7	ASSQRGLAREQY
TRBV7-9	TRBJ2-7	ASSRDAGSYEQY
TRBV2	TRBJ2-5	AIFDRVETQY
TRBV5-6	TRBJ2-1	ASSHVLGDGYNEQF
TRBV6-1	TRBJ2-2	ASSLQGHGELF
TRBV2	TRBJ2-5	ASSLGLAGGLETQY
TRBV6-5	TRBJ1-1	ASSLYSSLNTEAF
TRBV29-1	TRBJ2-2	SVERDGAVTGELF
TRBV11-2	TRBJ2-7	ASSPMNYEQY
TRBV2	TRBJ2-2	ASSGDYNTGELF
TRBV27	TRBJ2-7	ASAPQRTYEQY
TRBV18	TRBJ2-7	ASSRTGTGAYEQY